This is a list of T cell receptor beta chains from one sample in a study of human T cells and chemical hapten exposure. Using its own MiXCR run on the RACE reads, TCRdb lists one record per CDR3 protein. Of approximately 80,000 distinct CDR3 sequences listed, around 10% are singletons. The source material was whole blood, sampled in connection with sensitization to the hapten diphenylcyclopropenone (DPC). All receptors come from a woman in her forties or fifties with alopecia areata. Some clones in this sample may be carry-over from other donors' samples. The CDR3 runs from the conserved cysteine through the conserved F or W. A D gene is named only where the DNA matches it firmly. Clone size is shown for a subset of rows, as once, few, many or a class of expanded clone.

TRBJ1-5	.	TRBV5-5	.	CASSLASGPRPQHF	TGTGCCAGCAGCTTGGCGTCAGGACCCAGGCCCCAGCATTTT
TRBJ2-7	TRBD1	TRBV29-1	.	CSAIQGYEQYF	TGCAGCGCGATACAGGGGTACGAGCAGTACTTC
TRBJ1-4	.	TRBV24-1	.	CATSDGYNEKLFF	TGTGCCACCAGTGACGGCTATAATGAAAAACTGTTTTTT
TRBJ1-4	.	TRBV11-2	few	CASSGLQGNEKLFF	TGTGCCAGCAGCGGACTGCAGGGGAATGAAAAACTGTTTTTT
TRBJ2-7	TRBD1	TRBV12-3/TRBV12-4	few	CASSPWQGAGGQYF	TGTGCCAGCAGCCCCTGGCAGGGGGCTGGGGGGCAGTACTTC
TRBJ1-1	.	TRBV20-1	few	CSAGGSRGETEAFF	TGCAGTGCCGGAGGGTCCAGGGGCGAGACTGAAGCTTTCTTT
TRBJ1-5	TRBD1	TRBV5-5	few	CASSLGPGTGGFQPQHF	TGTGCCAGCAGCTTGGGGCCCGGGACAGGGGGATTTCAGCCCCAGCATTTT
TRBJ1-5	TRBD1	TRBV19	few	CASSIAPGQNNQPQHF	TGTGCCAGTAGTATAGCCCCGGGACAGAACAATCAGCCCCAGCATTTT
TRBJ2-7	TRBD2	TRBV27	.	CASSLKASGRAPAYEQYF	TGTGCCAGCAGTTTAAAGGCTAGCGGGAGAGCCCCGGCCTACGAGCAGTACTTC
TRBJ1-5	.	TRBV28	many	CASLGRLGQPQHF	TGTGCCAGCTTGGGACGGCTGGGGCAGCCCCAGCATTTT
TRBJ1-1	.	TRBV6-5	.	CASSLVSGLGFGESTEAFF	TGTGCCAGCAGTTTGGTCTCGGGTCTTGGTTTTGGGGAAAGCACTGAAGCTTTCTTT
TRBJ1-6	.	TRBV20-1	few	CSARVGSTNSPLHF	TGCAGTGCTAGAGTTGGCAGCACGAATTCACCCCTCCACTTT
TRBJ2-7	.	TRBV6-2/TRBV6-3	few	CASSWTRRDEQYF	TGTGCCAGCAGTTGGACAAGGCGGGACGAGCAGTACTTC
TRBJ1-1	.	TRBV7-3	few	CASSLSSGGRTEAFF	TGTGCCAGCAGCTTATCCTCAGGAGGGCGCACTGAAGCTTTCTTT
TRBJ2-7	.	TRBV6-6	many	CASSDPGSYEQYF	TGTGCCAGCAGTGACCCGGGGTCCTACGAGCAGTACTTC
TRBJ2-7	.	TRBV28	.	CATQKGGSAYEQYF	TGTGCCACGCAAAAAGGGGGGAGTGCCTACGAGCAGTACTTC
TRBJ2-7	TRBD2	TRBV7-9	many	CASSPLAGGVFEQYF	TGTGCCAGCAGCCCACTAGCGGGAGGGGTCTTCGAGCAGTACTTC
TRBJ2-3	.	TRBV6-5	.	CASSPPGISTDTQYF	TGTGCCAGCAGCCCCCCAGGGATTAGCACAGATACGCAGTATTTT
TRBJ2-7	.	TRBV6-5	.	CASSYSGFPYEQYF	TGTGCCAGCAGTTACTCCGGGTTCCCCTACGAGCAGTACTTC
TRBJ2-7	.	TRBV7-8	few	CASSLGQISYEQYF	TGTGCCAGCAGCTTAGGACAGATCTCCTACGAGCAGTACTTC
TRBJ1-1	.	TRBV7-2	.	CASTLGPGEGTEAFF	TGTGCCAGCACCCTAGGCCCAGGGGAGGGGACTGAAGCTTTCTTT
TRBJ2-7	.	TRBV25-1	once	CASSESSGVSSYEQYF	TGTGCCAGCAGTGAATCATCCGGGGTATCCTCCTACGAGCAGTACTTC
TRBJ2-1	.	TRBV12-3/TRBV12-4	few	CASRLSGTTSYNEQFF	TGTGCCAGCCGATTATCCGGGACAACCTCCTACAATGAGCAGTTCTTC
TRBJ2-1	TRBD2	TRBV12-3/TRBV12-4	many	CASKPLAVSSYNEQFF	TGTGCCAGCAAACCTCTAGCGGTAAGCTCCTACAATGAGCAGTTCTTC
TRBJ1-6	TRBD1	TRBV20-1	many	CSANPTGGRGNSPLHF	TGCAGTGCTAACCCCACAGGGGGCCGGGGTAATTCACCCCTCCACTTT
TRBJ1-4	TRBD1	TRBV6-4	few	CASSRTGDGNEKLFF	TGTGCCAGCAGTCGTACAGGGGACGGAAATGAAAAACTGTTTTTT
TRBJ2-1	TRBD2	TRBV7-2	.	CASSSQAREIYNEQFF	TGTGCCAGCAGCTCCCAAGCGCGGGAGATTTACAATGAGCAGTTCTTC
TRBJ1-2	TRBD1	TRBV18	few	CASSPLPGQGNYGYTF	TGTGCCAGCTCACCACTGCCGGGACAGGGAAACTATGGCTACACCTTC
TRBJ2-2	.	TRBV29-1	many	CSVDNSGTGELFF	TGCAGCGTTGACAACTCGGGCACCGGGGAGCTGTTTTTT
TRBJ2-5	.	TRBV7-3	many	CASSLSGSGETQYF	TGTGCCAGCAGCTTATCAGGGTCCGGAGAGACCCAGTACTTC
TRBJ1-5	.	TRBV5-1	many	CASSLEGSGNQPQHF	TGCGCCAGCAGCTTGGAAGGGAGCGGCAATCAGCCCCAGCATTTT
TRBJ1-5	.	TRBV2	.	CASTDDRLEGQPQHF	TGTGCCAGCACCGATGACAGGTTAGAAGGTCAGCCCCAGCATTTT
TRBJ2-5	TRBD2	TRBV20-1	many	CSASQGRGRGETQYF	TGCAGTGCCTCGCAAGGTCGCGGGAGAGGAGAGACCCAGTACTTC
TRBJ2-3	.	TRBV7-9	.	CASSLKGFTADTQYF	TGTGCCAGCAGCTTGAAGGGCTTCACAGCAGATACGCAGTATTTT
TRBJ2-2	TRBD2	TRBV12-3/TRBV12-4	.	CASRGTSGRDKNTGELFF	TGTGCCAGCAGGGGGACTAGCGGGAGAGATAAGAACACCGGGGAGCTGTTTTTT
TRBJ2-7	TRBD2	TRBV5-4	.	CASSYGTSAYSYEQYF	TGTGCCAGCAGCTACGGGACTAGCGCGTATTCCTACGAGCAGTACTTC
TRBJ2-7	.	TRBV28	.	CASSRLDSYEQYF	TGTGCCAGCAGTCGACTGGACTCCTACGAGCAGTACTTC
TRBJ1-2	.	TRBV28	many	CASSLSGGFGYTF	TGTGCCAGCAGTTTATCTGGGGGATTTGGCTACACCTTC
TRBJ1-1	.	TRBV6-6	.	CASSYRGPGGTEAFF	TGTGCCAGCAGTTACCGGGGGCCCGGGGGGACTGAAGCTTTCTTT
TRBJ1-2	TRBD1	TRBV14	many	CASSQATGGGGYTF	TGTGCCAGCAGCCAAGCGACAGGGGGAGGCGGCTACACCTTC
TRBJ2-7	TRBD2	TRBV4-1	few	CASSPGGGNPYEQYF	TGCGCCAGCAGCCCCGGGGGGGGAAATCCCTACGAGCAGTACTTC
TRBJ1-5	.	TRBV20-1	many	CSVWGSNQPQHF	TGCAGTGTCTGGGGTAGCAATCAGCCCCAGCATTTT
TRBJ1-5	TRBD1	TRBV28	many	CASSSTRGQADNQPQHF	TGTGCCAGCAGTTCTACCCGGGGACAGGCGGATAATCAGCCCCAGCATTTT
TRBJ1-5	TRBD1	TRBV7-9	many	CASSYHRGGNQPQHF	TGTGCCAGCAGCTACCACAGGGGTGGCAATCAGCCCCAGCATTTT
TRBJ1-2	.	TRBV10-3	few	CAISGHSYGYTF	TGTGCCATCAGCGGACACTCCTATGGCTACACCTTC
TRBJ1-5	TRBD1	TRBV24-1	few	CATKTGQGRNQPQHF	TGTGCCACCAAAACGGGACAGGGTCGTAATCAGCCCCAGCATTTT
TRBJ2-3	TRBD2	TRBV9	few	CASSSAPGLGGDTQYF	TGTGCCAGCAGCAGCGCACCGGGACTAGGAGGGGATACGCAGTATTTT
TRBJ1-1	.	TRBV6-2/TRBV6-3	.	CASREVNTEAFF	TGTGCCAGCAGGGAGGTTAACACTGAAGCTTTCTTT
TRBJ1-1	.	TRBV29-1	few	CSVESGRPGTEAFF	TGCAGCGTTGAAAGCGGCCGCCCGGGCACTGAAGCTTTCTTT
TRBJ1-2	.	TRBV12-3/TRBV12-4	.	CASSALGLGSYGYTF	TGTGCCAGCAGCGCACTGGGACTGGGGTCGTATGGCTACACCTTC
TRBJ2-7	TRBD2	TRBV20-1	many	CSASTGTNSYEQYF	TGCAGTGCTAGTACCGGGACTAACTCCTACGAGCAGTACTTC
TRBJ2-3	.	TRBV27	few	CASSLDGARTDTQYF	TGTGCCAGCAGTTTAGATGGGGCGCGGACAGATACGCAGTATTTT
TRBJ2-3	.	TRBV3-1	.	CASSQDRGSYTDTQYF	TGTGCCAGCAGCCAAGATAGGGGTTCGTACACAGATACGCAGTATTTT
TRBJ2-1	.	TRBV2	many	CARYREGVNEQFF	TGTGCCAGATACAGGGAAGGGGTCAATGAGCAGTTCTTC
TRBJ2-2	.	TRBV6-2/TRBV6-3	few	CASSRTGYTGELFF	TGTGCCAGCAGCAGAACAGGGTACACCGGGGAGCTGTTTTTT
TRBJ1-1	TRBD1	TRBV10-3	many	CAIAQGDTEAFF	TGTGCCATCGCACAGGGGGACACTGAAGCTTTCTTT
TRBJ2-1	TRBD2	TRBV4-3	many	CASSLRPGLGNNEQFF	TGCGCCAGCAGCCTTAGACCGGGACTAGGGAACAATGAGCAGTTCTTC
TRBJ2-7	.	TRBV29-1	few	CSVLTGFTYEQYF	TGCAGCGTACTAACAGGGTTCACCTACGAGCAGTACTTC
TRBJ1-1	.	TRBV25-1	many	CASSELQGTNTEAFF	TGTGCCAGCAGTGAATTGCAGGGCACGAACACTGAAGCTTTCTTT